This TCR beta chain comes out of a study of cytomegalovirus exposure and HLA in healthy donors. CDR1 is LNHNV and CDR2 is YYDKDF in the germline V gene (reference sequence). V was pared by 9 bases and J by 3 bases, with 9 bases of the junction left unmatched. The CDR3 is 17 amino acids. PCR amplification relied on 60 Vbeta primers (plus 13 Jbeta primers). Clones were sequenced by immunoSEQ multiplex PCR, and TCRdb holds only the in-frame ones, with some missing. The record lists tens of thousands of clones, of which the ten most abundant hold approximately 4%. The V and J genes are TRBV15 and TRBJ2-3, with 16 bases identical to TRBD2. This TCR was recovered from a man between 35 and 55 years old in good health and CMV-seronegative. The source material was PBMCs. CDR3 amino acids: CATRTGLAGGRTDTQYF. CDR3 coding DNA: TGTGCCACACGAACGGGACTAGCGGGAGGGAGGACAGATACGCAGTATTTT.